The 9 T cell receptor beta chains presented below share a single source sample, sequenced in a study of T cells in Graves' hyperthyroidism and ophthalmopathy. The source material, RNA transcripts, was used to amplify TCR beta CDR3 regions. First-round RT-PCR with HTBI primers amplified the TCR CDR3 region. Each CDR3 protein is one row after TCRdb ran MiXCR on the multiplex PCR reads. The sample lists under 300,000 distinct CDR3 sequences, roughly 15% occurring once. Sequencing used blood. These receptors were obtained from a woman aged 45-60 years with Graves' hyperthyroidism that later progressed to Graves' ophthalmopathy.

The chain employs TRBV11-2 and TRBJ2-1; D gene unclear. The CDR3 is 15 residues long. The germline V gene has CDR1 SGHAT and CDR2 FQNNGV. The V gene lost 0 bases and the J gene lost 7 bases, with 13 bases spanning the gap. This CDR3 reads CASSLEGLLGNEQFF. CDR3 nucleotides: TGTGCCAGCAGCTTAGAGGGATTATTGGGGAATGAGCAGTTCTTC.

This clonotype appeared a few times. The chain recombines TRBV24-1 with TRBJ2-7; 10 nucleotides agree with TRBD2. This CDR3 is built from 15 residues. With 4 bases clipped from V and 2 bases from J, the junction kept 4 bases outside the gene matches. Germline loops: CDR1 KGHDR, CDR2 SFDVKD. CDR3 nucleotides: TGTGCCACCAGTGACCCGAGCGGGAGGGCCTACGAGCAGTACTTC. Its protein is CATSDPSGRAYEQYF.

The sample holds many counts of this clonotype. This rearrangement joins TRBV20-1 to TRBJ2-3; D perhaps matches TRBD2 (6 bases). V was cut by 1 base and J by 0 bases, with 11 bases left in between. This CDR3 has 15 amino acids. CDR1 and CDR2 from the germline V gene are DFQATT and SNEGSKA (reference sequence). The CDR3 nucleotides are TGCAGTGCTAGAGTCGGGAGTGGGAGCACAGATACGCAGTATTTT. This gives the protein CSARVGSGSTDTQYF.

Many counts were recorded for this clonotype. This chain joins TRBV3-1 and TRBJ2-5; D remains ambiguous. CDR1 is LGHDT, CDR2 YNNKEL, per germline (reference sequence). The CDR3 has 15 residues. V dropped 1 base and J dropped 5 bases, with 14 bases sitting between them. The CDR3 sequence: CASSQVRTGMETQYF. CDR3 nucleotide sequence: TGTGCCAGCAGCCAAGTCCGAACCGGAATGGAGACCCAGTACTTC.

The genes are TRBV6-1 and TRBJ2-7; D perhaps matches TRBD2 (6 bases). Germline V CDR1 and CDR2: MNHNS, SASEGT. V lost 6 bases, J lost 6 bases, and 21 bases lay in between. This CDR3 has 15 amino acids. The CDR3 sequence: CASSVSLTGAGEQYF. DNA for the CDR3: TGTGCCAGCAGCGTATCTCTAACGGGAGCAGGCGAGCAGTACTTC.

This clonotype was observed many times. The chain is built from TRBV7-9 and TRBJ1-4; 9 bases are a match to TRBD1. This CDR3 comprises 15 residues. The junction had 6 bases not matched to a gene; V was cut back by 5 bases and J by 5 bases. In germline, CDR1 is SEHNR, CDR2 FQNEAQ (reference sequence). The CDR3 DNA reads TGTGCCAGCAGCCCGACAGGGGGAGAAAATGAAAAACTGTTTTTT. Translation gives CASSPTGGENEKLFF. Full variable domain (rest looked up from reference TRBV7-9 and TRBJ1-4): DTGVSQNPRHKITKRGQNVTFRCDPISEHNRLYWYRQTLGQGPEFLTYFQNEAQLEKSRLLSDRFSAERPKGSFSTLEIQRTEQGDSAMYLCASSPTGGENEKLFFGSGTQLSVL.

As for this clonotype: A clone one base away is much larger, so this may be a read error. CDR3 nucleotides: TGTGCCAGCAGCTCCGACGGCGAGGAAGATGACGAGCAGTACTTC. Amino acids: CASSSDGEEDDEQYF. V is TRBV5-6 and J is TRBJ2-7; no reliable D call. The CDR3 is made up of 15 amino acids. Germline CDR1 and CDR2: SGHDT and YYEEEE. V was cut by 3 bases and J by 5 bases, with 18 bases left in between.

In regard to this clonotype: A much larger clone differs from this one at a single base, so this may be a read error. The V call is TRBV3-1, the J call TRBJ2-6; D is unclear. CDR3 length: 17 residues. Germline V gene lookup returns CDR1 LGHDT and CDR2 YNNKEL (reference sequence). Trimming took off 5 bases at V and 2 bases at J, with 16 bases between the two ends. CDR3 protein: CASSAGEVLAGANVLTF. In DNA, the CDR3 is TGTGCCAGCAGCGCCGGAGAGGTGTTGGCTGGGGCCAACGTCCTGACTTTC.

This clonotype was counted only a few times. J is TRBJ2-6 and V is TRBV18; 9 bases agree with TRBD1. From germline, CDR1 is KGHSH and CDR2 LQKENI. The CDR3 has 17 amino acids. The V gene end was trimmed by 2 bases and the J gene end by 1 base; junction bases not matched to a gene: 3. CDR3 amino acids: CASSPEGQGSGANVLTF. DNA for the CDR3: TGTGCCAGCTCACCAGAGGGACAGGGATCTGGGGCCAACGTCCTGACTTTC.